This entry lists 5 T cell receptor beta chains sequenced from one sample in a study of blood T cell repertoires in COVID-19. Profiled with immunoSEQ multiplex PCR; TCRdb holds only in-frame clones, not every one. Seen here are under 75,000 clones, roughly nine tenths observed once, and the top ten hold around 2.5%. The source material was peripheral blood. The receptors shown here come from a middle-aged man with acute or convalescent COVID-19.

V is TRBV5-5 and J is TRBJ2-5; 7 nucleotides line up with TRBD1. There are 17 residues in the CDR3. CDR1 is SGHKS, CDR2 YYEKEE, per germline (reference sequence). J lost 3 bases, V lost 5 bases, and 16 bases had no gene match. The CDR3 reads CASSLGGPGTVKETQYF. In DNA form, the CDR3 reads TGTGCCAGCAGTCTTGGGGGACCCGGGACAGTAAAAGAGACCCAGTACTTC. Full variable domain (rest looked up from reference TRBV5-5 and TRBJ2-5): DAGVTQSPTHLIKTRGQQVTLRCSPISGHKSVSWYQQVLGQGPQFIFQYYEKEERGRGNFPDRFSARQFPNYSSELNVNALLLGDSALYLCASSLGGPGTVKETQYFGPGTRLLVL.

This clone was seen just once. The J gene is TRBJ1-5, the V gene TRBV19; TRBD1 aligns across 12 bases. J gave up 7 bases and V 1 base, and 5 bases lay outside the gene matches. The CDR3 sequence is 16 residues long. CDR1 is LNHDA, CDR2 SQIVND, per germline (reference sequence). The DNA for the CDR3 is TGTGCCAGTAGTATAGTGGGACAGGGGGCTGGGCAGCCCCAGCATTTT. Protein: CASSIVGQGAGQPQHF.

This clone was detected only a few times. The chain links TRBV19 to TRBJ1-5, with 7 positions matching TRBD1. The length of the CDR3 is 13 residues. V was pared by 4 bases and J by 6 bases, with 3 bases of the junction left unmatched. CDR1 LNHDA and CDR2 SQIVND come from the germline V gene (reference sequence). CDR3 in amino acids: CASSRQGGQPQHF. The CDR3 region has the DNA TGTGCCAGTAGTAGACAGGGTGGTCAGCCCCAGCATTTT.

This rearrangement joins TRBV5-1 to TRBJ1-2, with a possible D match to TRBD1 (5 bases). V lost 1 base and J 0 bases, leaving 16 bases between the germline ends. Germline V CDR1 and CDR2: SGHRS, YFSETQ. The CDR3 length is 17 residues. CDR3 in amino acids: CASSLQGMTPANYGYTF. The CDR3 DNA is TGCGCCAGCAGCTTGCAGGGCATGACCCCAGCTAACTATGGCTACACCTTC.

The chain combines TRBV18 with TRBJ1-1; D perhaps matches TRBD1 (6 bases). Deletions cut 2 bases from V and 2 bases from J, with 15 bases between. This CDR3 spans 16 amino acids. Germline CDR1 reads KGHSH; CDR2 reads LQKENI. CDR3 coding DNA: TGTGCCAGCTCACCATCAGACAGGCCCCGAAACACTGAAGCTTTCTTT. Encoded protein: CASSPSDRPRNTEAFF.